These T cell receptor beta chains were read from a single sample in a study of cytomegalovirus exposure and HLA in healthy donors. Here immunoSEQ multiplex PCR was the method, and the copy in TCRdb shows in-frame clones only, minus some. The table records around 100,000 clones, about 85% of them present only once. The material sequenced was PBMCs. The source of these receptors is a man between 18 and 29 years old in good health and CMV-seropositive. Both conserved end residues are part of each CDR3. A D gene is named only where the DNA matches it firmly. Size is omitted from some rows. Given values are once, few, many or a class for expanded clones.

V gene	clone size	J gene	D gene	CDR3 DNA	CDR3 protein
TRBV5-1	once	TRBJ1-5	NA	TGCGCCAGCAGCCCCATGGGAGGGGATGGACAGCCCCAGCATTTT	CASSPMGGDGQPQHF
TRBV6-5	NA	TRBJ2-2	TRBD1	TGTGCCAGCATTCCGGACAGGTCGAACACCGGGGAGCTGTTTTTT	CASIPDRSNTGELFF
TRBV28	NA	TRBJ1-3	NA	TGTGCCAGCAGGCTCTGGGGGGGGGTGAAGGAAAACACCATATATTTT	CASRLWGGVKENTIYF
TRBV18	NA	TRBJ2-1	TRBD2	TGTGCCAGCTCACCTACGTCGTTTTCTAGCGGTTTCTCCTACAATGAGCAGTTCTTC	CASSPTSFSSGFSYNEQFF
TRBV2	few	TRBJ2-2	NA	TGTGCCAGCAGTCTGCCGGACAGCACCGGGGAGCTGTTTTTT	CASSLPDSTGELFF
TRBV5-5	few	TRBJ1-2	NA	TGTGCCAGCAGCCACCAGGGCAACCGGGGCTACACCTTC	CASSHQGNRGYTF
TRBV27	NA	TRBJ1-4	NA	TGTGCCAGCAGTTTATCTCGGGCCCGCCTTGGCCAGGGAAATGAAAAACTGTTTTTT	CASSLSRARLGQGNEKLFF
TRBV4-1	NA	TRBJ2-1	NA	TGCGCCAGCAGCCAAGAGTCCACCGGGTCCTCAACATACAATGAGCAGTTCTTC	CASSQESTGSSTYNEQFF
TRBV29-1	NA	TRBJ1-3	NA	TGCAGCGTTGAAGAAGTGGCCACCATATATTTT	CSVEEVATIYF
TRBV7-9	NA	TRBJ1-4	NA	TGTGCCAGCAGCTCATACACAGTGATTAATGAAAAACTGTTTTTT	CASSSYTVINEKLFF
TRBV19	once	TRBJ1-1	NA	TGTGCCAGTAGTAGGACAGCGAACACTGAAGCTTTCTTT	CASSRTANTEAFF
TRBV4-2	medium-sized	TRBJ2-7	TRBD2	TGTGCCAGCAGCCAAGAAGGCGGGAGTTCCTACGAGCAGTACTTC	CASSQEGGSSYEQYF
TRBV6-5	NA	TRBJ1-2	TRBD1	TGTGCCAGCAGAGGGGACAGGCGTTATGGCTACACCTTC	CASRGDRRYGYTF
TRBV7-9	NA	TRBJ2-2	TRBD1	TGTGCCAGCAGCCCAAGGGACAGAGACACCGGGGAGCTGTTTTTT	CASSPRDRDTGELFF
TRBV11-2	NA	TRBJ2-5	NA	TGTGCCAGCAGCTTAAGGCCAGGGGGGACGGAGACCCAGTACTTC	CASSLRPGGTETQYF
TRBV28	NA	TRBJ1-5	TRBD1	TGTGCCAGCAGTCCTCGAGACAGGGGAAAGCCCCAGCATTTT	CASSPRDRGKPQHF
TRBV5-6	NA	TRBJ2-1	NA	TGTGCCAGCAGATCCCGGGACTTCCGCCACAATGAGCAGTTCTTC	CASRSRDFRHNEQFF
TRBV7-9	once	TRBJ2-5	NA	TGTGCCAGCAGCTTATTCACAGGCCAAGAGACCCAGTACTTC	CASSLFTGQETQYF
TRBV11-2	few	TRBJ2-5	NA	TGTGCCAGCAGCTTTGGAGGGGAAGAGACCCAGTACTTC	CASSFGGEETQYF
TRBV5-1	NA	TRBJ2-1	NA	TGCGCCAGCAGCTTAACTAGTCATAATAGCAATGAGCAGTTCTTC	CASSLTSHNSNEQFF
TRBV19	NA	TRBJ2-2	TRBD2	TGTGCCAGTAGTATAGGATCTAGCGGGACGAACACCGGGGAGCTGTTTTTT	CASSIGSSGTNTGELFF
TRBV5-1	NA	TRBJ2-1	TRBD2	TGCGCCAGCAGCCTCGGGACTAGCGGGAGTATCTACAATGAGCAGTTCTTC	CASSLGTSGSIYNEQFF
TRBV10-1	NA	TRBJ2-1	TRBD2	TGCGCCAGCAGTGGGGCCCTCGGGGGGAGCAATGAGCAGTTCTTC	CASSGALGGSNEQFF
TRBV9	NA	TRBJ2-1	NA	TGTGCCAGCAGCCCAGAAGGCGCAGGCTACAATGAGCAGTTCTTC	CASSPEGAGYNEQFF
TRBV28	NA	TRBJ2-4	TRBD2	TGTGCCAGCAGTTTCAGGGTAGCGGGGCCACTAGCCAAAAACATTCAGTACTTC	CASSFRVAGPLAKNIQYF
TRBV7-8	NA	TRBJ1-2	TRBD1	TGTGCCAGCAGCTTTGGGAAGACAGGGGGCGTGCACTATGGCTACACCTTC	CASSFGKTGGVHYGYTF
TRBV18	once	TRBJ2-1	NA	TGTGCCAGCTCACCGAGCGGGCCGGGCTACAATGAGCAGTTCTTC	CASSPSGPGYNEQFF
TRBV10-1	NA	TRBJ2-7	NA	TGCGCCAGCAGTGCGGAGCGGACCTACGAGCAGTACTTC	CASSAERTYEQYF
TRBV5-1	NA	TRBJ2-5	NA	TGCGCCAGCAGCTCACTCAGCAAGGGGGAGACCCAGTACTTC	CASSSLSKGETQYF
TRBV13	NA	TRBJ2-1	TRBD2	TGTGCCAGCAGCCCCAAGGGCAAACGGGGGGACAATGAGCAGTTCTTC	CASSPKGKRGDNEQFF
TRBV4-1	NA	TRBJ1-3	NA	TGCGCCAGCAGCCAAGATACCCCTTACAGGACCTCTGGAAACACCATATATTTT	CASSQDTPYRTSGNTIYF
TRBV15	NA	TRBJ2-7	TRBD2	TGTGCCACCAGCAGAGAAGGGACTAGCGTTTACGAGCAGTACTTC	CATSREGTSVYEQYF
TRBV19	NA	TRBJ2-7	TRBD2	TGTGCCAGTAGTTCCCAGCGGGAGGCCTCCTACGAGCAGTACTTC	CASSSQREASYEQYF
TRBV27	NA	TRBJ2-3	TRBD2	TGTGCCAGCAGTCCGGACCGGACTAGCGGGCGAAGTGCGCAGTATTTT	CASSPDRTSGRSAQYF
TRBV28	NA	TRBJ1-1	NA	TGTGCCAGCAGTTTACAGGGAAACACTGAAGCTTTCTTT	CASSLQGNTEAFF
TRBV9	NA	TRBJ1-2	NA	TGTGCCAGCCATGACGGGAGGATAGATGGCTACACCTTC	CASHDGRIDGYTF
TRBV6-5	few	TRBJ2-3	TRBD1	TGTGCCAGCAGCGCCGGACAGGGTAGAGATACGCAGTATTTT	CASSAGQGRDTQYF
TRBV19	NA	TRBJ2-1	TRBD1	TGTGCCAGTAGTAAAATGACAGGGGCCGGGAATGAGCAGTTCTTC	CASSKMTGAGNEQFF
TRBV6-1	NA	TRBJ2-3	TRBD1	TGTGCCAGCAGTCCATTACAGGGGCTCACAGATACGCAGTATTTT	CASSPLQGLTDTQYF
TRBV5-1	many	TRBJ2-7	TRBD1	TGCGCCAGCAGCTGGTCCGGGACAGGGGGTCACTACGAGCAGTACTTC	CASSWSGTGGHYEQYF
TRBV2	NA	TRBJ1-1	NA	TGTGCCAGCAGGGGACAGAACACTGAAGCTTTCTTT	CASRGQNTEAFF
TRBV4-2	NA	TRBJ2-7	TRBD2	TGTGCCAGCAGCCAATCGGCTAGCGGAAACTACGAGCAGTACTTC	CASSQSASGNYEQYF
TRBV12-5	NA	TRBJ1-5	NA	TGTGCTAGTGGTTTGTTTCTCGGTAGCAATCAGCCCCAGCATTTT	CASGLFLGSNQPQHF
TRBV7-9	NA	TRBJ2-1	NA	TGTGCCAGCAGCTTACGGGAAAATGAGCAGTTCTTC	CASSLRENEQFF
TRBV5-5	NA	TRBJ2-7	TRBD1	TGTGCCAGCAGCGCACGGACAGGGTTCACCTACGAGCAGTACTTC	CASSARTGFTYEQYF